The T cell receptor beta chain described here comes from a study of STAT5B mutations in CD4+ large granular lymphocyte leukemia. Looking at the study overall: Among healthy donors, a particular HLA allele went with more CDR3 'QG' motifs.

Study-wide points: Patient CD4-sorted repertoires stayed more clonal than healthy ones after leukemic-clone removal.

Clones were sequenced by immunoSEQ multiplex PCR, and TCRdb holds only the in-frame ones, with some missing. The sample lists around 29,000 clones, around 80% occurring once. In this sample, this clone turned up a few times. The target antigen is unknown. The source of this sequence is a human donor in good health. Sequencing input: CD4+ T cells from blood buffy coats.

CDR3 bases: TGTGCCAGCAGCCAACTTCAAGGGACTGAAGCTTTCTTT. Translation: CASSQLQGTEAFF. The rearrangement links TRBV14 to TRBJ1-1; D unresolved. The CDR3 runs 13 residues. Germline loops: CDR1 SGHDN, CDR2 FVKESK. The V and J ends lost 2 bases and 5 bases respectively, with 9 bases between them.